The present entry profiles one T cell receptor beta chain with its context. The data were taken from a study of regulatory T cells in long-lasting Graves disease. Assembly of TCR beta libraries relied on iRepertoire HTBI primers together with Arm-PCR of CDR3 regions. TCRdb analysed the multiplex PCR reads with MiXCR anew, one entry per CDR3 protein. Among roughly 410,000 distinct CDR3 sequences listed, 15% were seen once. The CDR3 spans 15 residues. V lost 5 bases and J lost 5, with 17 bases in between. Per the germline V gene, CDR1 is MDHEN and CDR2 is SYDVKM. The time point denotes: newly diagnosed GD, antithyroid drugs for less than 3 months. There was RNA extracted from PBMCs, and the TCR library was made from it. These same data were also listed under a study on T cells in Graves' hyperthyroidism and ophthalmopathy.

The receptor was isolated from a woman aged 40 to 49 with Graves disease. The sample consisted of peripheral blood mononuclear cells (PBMCs), taken at new diagnosis, from a patient treated with antithyroid drugs. The J gene is TRBJ2-3, the V gene TRBV28; weak D call: TRBD2 (6 bases). CDR3 loop: CASSRTITHKDTQYF. CDR3 nucleotides: TGTGCCAGCAGTCGGACTATAACTCATAAAGATACGCAGTATTTT.